The 19 T cell receptor beta chains below come from one sample, sequenced in a study of regulatory T cells in long-lasting Graves disease (dated by TCRdb to the early 2020s). The sample's time point, from its label and the paper: persistent/refractory GD, antithyroid drugs over 5 years with positive TRAb. RNA was extracted from PBMCs in TRIzol for both TCR sequencing and RNA sequencing. Libraries were built with multiplex PCR. Instrument on record: Illumina HiSeq 4000. iRepertoire HTBI primers and Arm-PCR amplification of CDR3 regions were used to construct TCR beta libraries. The public reads were quality trimmed at Q25 with fastp and then assembled into clones with MiXCR by TCRdb, keeping productive beta chains. For every CDR3 protein sequence, its rows merge into one entry that carries the most common genes and DNA. For this sample the table gives about 340,000 distinct CDR3 sequences, of which less than 20% were detected only once. The top ten clonotypes cover less than 35% of the sample.

The source was peripheral blood mononuclear cells (PBMCs), collected when the disease was refractory, from a patient treated with antithyroid drugs. These receptors came from a female donor with Graves disease.

This clonotype has ten or more counts. This chain joins TRBV18 and TRBJ2-7; maybe TRBD1 (5 bases). The CDR3 covers 13 residues. The germline V gene has CDR1 KGHSH and CDR2 LQKENI. V lost 3 bases, J lost 3 bases, and 9 bases lay in between. CDR3 residues: CASSPQGGYEQYF. CDR3 DNA: TGTGCCAGCTCACCCCAGGGTGGCTACGAGCAGTACTTC.

The chain couples TRBV29-1 to TRBJ1-1; D is ambiguous. Trimming left V 8 bases short and J 5 bases short, with 18 bases between. The CDR3 has 13 amino acids. The germline gives CDR1 SQVTM, CDR2 ANQGSEA. CDR3 in amino acids: CSISGAARTEAFF. As DNA, the CDR3 is TGCAGCATTTCAGGTGCCGCAAGGACTGAAGCTTTCTTT.

The rearrangement uses TRBV14 and TRBJ1-1; TRBD1 might be the D (5 bases). Looked up from germline, CDR1 is SGHDN and CDR2 is FVKESK. Trimming took off 2 bases at V and 1 base at J, with 11 bases between the two ends. This CDR3 region has 15 residues. CDR3 residues: CASSQKPTGNTEAFF. The CDR3 region has the DNA TGTGCCAGCAGCCAAAAGCCCACAGGGAACACTGAAGCTTTCTTT.

At least ten counts were recorded for this clonotype. The chain has TRBV28 and TRBJ1-2; no firm D call. V lost 4 bases and J lost 4, with 4 bases in between. CDR1 MDHEN and CDR2 SYDVKM come from the germline V gene. The CDR3 runs to 11 residues. CDR3 sequence reads: CASSSRYGYTF. The CDR3 DNA reads as TGTGCCAGCAGTTCCCGCTATGGCTACACCTTC.

This chain connects TRBV10-3 to TRBJ1-1; weak D call: TRBD1 (6 bases). CDR3 length: 15 residues. Germline V gives CDR1 ENHRY, CDR2 SYGVKD. V lost 10 bases and J lost 6, with 24 bases in between. CDR3 sequence (DNA): TGTGCCACCAGGGCAGCTGAGGGGGTTGGGTCTGAAGCTTTCTTT. Translating it yields CATRAAEGVGSEAFF.

This clonotype has ten or more counts. The gene calls are TRBV11-3 and TRBJ2-7, with D possibly matching TRBD1 (6 bases). Germline assignment: CDR1 SGHNT and CDR2 YENEEA. The ends were cut back, 2 bases at V and 6 bases at J, with 23 bases in the middle. This CDR3 region has 17 residues. The DNA for the CDR3 is TGTGCCAGCAGCTTAACGACGAGTACCCCTTGGGGGCGCGAGCAGTACTTC. Translating it yields CASSLTTSTPWGREQYF.

This clonotype was seen repeatedly, ten times or more. The chain has TRBV2 and TRBJ1-5, with 7 nucleotides matching TRBD1. Germline loops: CDR1 SNHLY, CDR2 FYNNEI. V trimming: 7 bases; J trimming: 0 bases; junction bases outside the gene matches: 6. The CDR3 runs 15 residues. Here the CDR3 DNA reads TGTGCCAGCATTCTTAGACAGGGTAGCAATCAGCCCCAGCATTTT. This gives the protein CASILRQGSNQPQHF.

This clonotype was seen many times. The chain links TRBV11-2 to TRBJ2-7; 9 bases match TRBD1. Germline V CDR1 and CDR2: SGHAT, FQNNGV. V was clipped by 4 bases and J by 0 bases; unmatched bases: 7. The CDR3 consists of 16 residues. This CDR3 reads CASSSYRGRNSYEQYF. CDR3 bases: TGTGCCAGCAGCTCTTACAGGGGGCGGAACTCCTACGAGCAGTACTTC.

V is TRBV7-2 and J is TRBJ2-7, with 9 bases matching TRBD2. V was clipped by 5 bases and J by 4 bases; unmatched bases: 9. From germline, CDR1 is SGHTA and CDR2 FQGNSA. CDR3 length: 15 amino acids. The CDR3 coding sequence is TGTGCCAGCAGCGTCGTGGCTAGCGGGGATTACGAGCAGTACTTC. Encoded protein: CASSVVASGDYEQYF.

On this clonotype: Because it lacks the conserved phenylalanine or tryptophan at the end, this CDR3 is likely a read error. V and J are TRBV7-2 and TRBJ2-7; D unclear. CDR1 and CDR2 (germline): SGHTA, FQGNSA. Trimming pared 1 base from V and 0 bases from J, leaving 7 bases between. The CDR3 is 14 amino acids. CDR3 bases: TGTGCCAGCAGCTTAGAGGCGAACTCCTACGAGCAGTACCTC. It codes for CASSLEANSYEQYL.

This clonotype was counted between two and nine times. This rearrangement joins TRBV5-1 to TRBJ1-2; D ambiguous. The germline V and J ends were trimmed by 3 bases and 4 bases, with 16 bases remaining between them. This CDR3 is 15 amino acids long. From germline, CDR1 is SGHRS and CDR2 YFSETQ. CDR3 loop: CASSSGSPGIYGYTF. In DNA, the CDR3 is TGCGCCAGCAGCTCGGGATCACCAGGAATCTATGGCTACACCTTC.

The gene calls are TRBV6-1 and TRBJ1-2; D not resolved. CDR1 and CDR2 (germline): MNHNS, SASEGT. The CDR3 sequence is 15 residues long. V was trimmed by 7 bases and J by 4 bases, leaving 19 bases between them. The CDR3 DNA is TGTGCCAGCAATACCCCCCCCCGGAGACTCTATGGCTACACCTTC. This encodes CASNTPPRRLYGYTF.

The V call is TRBV28, the J call TRBJ2-7, with 9 bases that match TRBD1. Germline trimming cut 4 bases from V and 2 bases from J; bases unmatched to any gene: 15. From germline, CDR1 is MDHEN and CDR2 SYDVKM. The CDR3 runs to 18 residues. The CDR3 DNA reads as TGTGCCAGCAGTTACCCTTTTTATAAACAGGGGGCGACCTACGAGCAGTACTTC. Its protein product is CASSYPFYKQGATYEQYF.

About this clonotype itself: A much bigger clone sits one base away, suggesting this may be a read error. The conserved closing phenylalanine or tryptophan is absent in this CDR3, likely reflecting a read error. The CDR3 loop is CASSLGDKEAFL. The CDR3 coding sequence is TGTGCCAGCAGTTTGGGGGACAAGGAAGCTTTCCTT. The V gene is TRBV12-3 or TRBV12-4, the J gene TRBJ1-1; tentatively, D is TRBD1 (6 bases). This CDR3 has 12 residues. Trimming removed 3 bases from V and 8 bases from J, with 10 bases in between.

This clonotype was counted only a few times. The V call is TRBV12-3 or TRBV12-4, the J call TRBJ1-5; 8 bases align to TRBD1. With 5 bases clipped from V and 0 bases from J, the junction kept 6 bases outside the gene matches. The CDR3 has 16 residues. CDR3 in DNA: TGTGCCAGCAGTCTCAGGGGGCCTGCTAGCAATCAGCCCCAGCATTTT. Protein: CASSLRGPASNQPQHF.

The chain joins TRBV12-3 or TRBV12-4 to TRBJ2-2, with D maybe TRBD2 (5 bases). The CDR3 length is 15 residues. The ends were cut back, 3 bases at V and 4 bases at J, with 12 bases in the middle. The CDR3 sequence is CASSFSEGATGELFF. The CDR3 DNA follows: TGTGCCAGCAGTTTTTCAGAGGGAGCCACCGGGGAGCTGTTTTTT.

To note about this clonotype: This may arise from a read error, as a much more abundant clone is one base away. The chain combines TRBV7-3 with TRBJ2-5; D is ambiguous. CDR1 SGHTA and CDR2 FQGTGA come from the germline V gene. This CDR3 has 15 amino acids. The CDR3 DNA sequence: TGTGTCAGCAGCTTAAGTGCTAGTTGGGGAGAGACCCAGTACTTC. This translates into CVSSLSASWGETQYF.

V and J are TRBV9 and TRBJ1-2; possibly TRBD1 for D (6 bases). The CDR3 length is 14 residues. V was cut by 4 bases and J by 4 bases, with 14 bases left in between. Germline loops: CDR1 SGDLS, CDR2 YYNGEE. The CDR3 DNA is TGTGCCAGCAGCTCCCTGGGGGGCCCCTATGGCTACACCTTC. Translation: CASSSLGGPYGYTF.

To note about this clonotype: A read error may explain this, as a much larger clone is one base away. The gene calls are TRBV12-3 or TRBV12-4 and TRBJ1-4, with unresolved D. The CDR3 loop spans 11 amino acids. V lost 7 bases to trimming and J lost 5 bases, with 5 bases between them. This chain's CDR3 is CASTVNEKLFF. CDR3 bases: TGTGCCAGCACAGTCAATGAAAAACTGTTTTTT.